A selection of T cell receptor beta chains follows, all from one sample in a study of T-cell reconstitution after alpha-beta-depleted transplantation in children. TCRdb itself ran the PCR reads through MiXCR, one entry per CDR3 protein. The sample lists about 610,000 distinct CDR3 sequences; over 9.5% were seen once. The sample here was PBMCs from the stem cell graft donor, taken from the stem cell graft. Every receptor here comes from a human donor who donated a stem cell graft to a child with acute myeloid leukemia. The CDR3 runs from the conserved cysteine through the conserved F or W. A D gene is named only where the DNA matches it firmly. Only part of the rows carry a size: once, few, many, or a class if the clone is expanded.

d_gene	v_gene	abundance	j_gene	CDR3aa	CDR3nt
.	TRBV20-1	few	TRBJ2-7	CSAPTGASVEQYF	TGCAGTGCTCCCACAGGGGCTAGCGTCGAGCAGTACTTC
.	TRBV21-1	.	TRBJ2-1	CASSKGQINEQFF	TGTGCCAGCAGCAAGGGACAGATCAATGAGCAGTTCTTC
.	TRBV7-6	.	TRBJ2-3	CASSLLSGPTTDTQYF	TGTGCCAGCAGCTTACTATCGGGACCTACGACAGATACGCAGTATTTT
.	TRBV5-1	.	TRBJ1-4	CASSSDRRGTLNEKLFF	TGCGCCAGCAGCTCGGACAGACGGGGGACCCTGAATGAAAAACTGTTTTTT
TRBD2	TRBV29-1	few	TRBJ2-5	CSVLLAGTPTQYF	TGCAGCGTTCTACTAGCGGGAACACCCACCCAGTACTTC
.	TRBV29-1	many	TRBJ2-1	CSVGFQVDEQFF	TGCAGCGTTGGATTCCAGGTAGATGAGCAGTTCTTC
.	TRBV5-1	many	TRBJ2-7	CASSLEQGVYEQYF	TGCGCCAGCAGCTTGGAACAGGGCGTTTACGAGCAGTACTTC
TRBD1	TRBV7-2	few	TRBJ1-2	CASSSAPGQGNYGYTF	TGTGCCAGCAGCTCGGCTCCGGGACAGGGGAACTATGGCTACACCTTC
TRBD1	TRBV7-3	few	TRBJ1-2	CASSRGGGTGYTF	TGTGCCAGCTCCAGGGGGGGAGGGACTGGCTACACCTTC
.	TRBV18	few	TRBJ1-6	CASSPLYNSPLHF	TGTGCCAGCTCACCTCTTTATAATTCACCCCTCCACTTT
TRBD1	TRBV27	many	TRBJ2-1	CASSLDRAEQFF	TGTGCCAGCAGTTTGGACAGGGCTGAGCAGTTCTTC
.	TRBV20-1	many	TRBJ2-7	CSAGGTGYEQYF	TGCAGTGCTGGCGGGACGGGCTACGAGCAGTACTTC
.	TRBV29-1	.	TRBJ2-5	CSAERVGIQETQYF	TGCAGCGCTGAGAGGGTCGGGATCCAAGAGACCCAGTACTTC
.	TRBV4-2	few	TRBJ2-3	CASSQVGGSTDTQYF	TGTGCCAGCAGCCAAGTCGGGGGAAGCACAGATACGCAGTATTTT
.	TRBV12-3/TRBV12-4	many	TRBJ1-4	CASRAGSNEKLFF	TGTGCCAGCAGAGCAGGGTCTAATGAAAAACTGTTTTTT
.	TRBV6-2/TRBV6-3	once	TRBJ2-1	CANSYTARSSLNEQFF	TGTGCCAACAGTTACACAGCGAGGTCTAGCCTCAATGAGCAGTTCTTC
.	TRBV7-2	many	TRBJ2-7	CASSLKGTVGEQYF	TGTGCCAGCAGCTTAAAGGGTACCGTTGGGGAGCAGTACTTC
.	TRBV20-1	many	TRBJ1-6	CSARGRGGSDSPLHF	TGCAGTGCTAGAGGCCGGGGAGGAAGTGATTCACCCCTCCACTTT
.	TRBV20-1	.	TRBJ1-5	CSAKTPGTPSNQPQHF	TGCAGTGCCAAGACACCGGGGACTCCGAGCAATCAGCCCCAGCATTTT
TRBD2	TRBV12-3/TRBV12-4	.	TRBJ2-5	CASSSISGRPGETQYF	TGTGCCAGCAGTTCTATTAGCGGGAGGCCAGGGGAGACCCAGTACTTC
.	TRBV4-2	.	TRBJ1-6	CASSQEGSGTPLHF	TGTGCCAGCAGCCAAGAGGGATCGGGGACACCCCTCCACTTT
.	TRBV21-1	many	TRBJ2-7	CASSKWGLGEQYF	TGTGCCAGCAGCAAATGGGGGCTAGGCGAGCAGTACTTC
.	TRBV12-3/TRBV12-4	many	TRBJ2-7	CASTSGAYEQYF	TGTGCCAGCACCTCAGGGGCCTACGAGCAGTACTTC
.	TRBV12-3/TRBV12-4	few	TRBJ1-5	CASSLSDTQPQHF	TGTGCCAGCAGTTTATCCGACACTCAGCCCCAGCATTTT
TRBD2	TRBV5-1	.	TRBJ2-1	CASSLTSGSPQQFF	TGCGCCAGCAGCTTAACTAGCGGGAGTCCCCAGCAGTTCTTC
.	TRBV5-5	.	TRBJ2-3	CASSSIFPSTDTQYF	TGTGCCAGCAGCTCCATCTTCCCTAGCACAGATACGCAGTATTTT
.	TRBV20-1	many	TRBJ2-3	CSARSFYPDTQYF	TGCAGTGCTAGATCTTTTTACCCAGATACGCAGTATTTT
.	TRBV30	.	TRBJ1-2	CASTRLYGYTF	TGTGCCTCCACCAGACTCTATGGCTACACCTTC
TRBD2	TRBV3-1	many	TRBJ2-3	CASSQDMREGGRDTQYF	TGTGCCAGCAGCCAAGATATGAGGGAGGGCGGGAGAGATACGCAGTATTTT
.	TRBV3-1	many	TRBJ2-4	CASSQDSGSWAKNIQYF	TGTGCCAGCAGCCAAGATTCAGGGTCGTGGGCCAAAAACATTCAGTACTTC
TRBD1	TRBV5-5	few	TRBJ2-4	CASSSQGAGAKNIQYF	TGTGCCAGCAGCTCACAGGGGGCAGGTGCCAAAAACATTCAGTACTTC
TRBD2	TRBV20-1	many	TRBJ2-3	CSARRAGATDTQYF	TGCAGTGCCAGGCGAGCGGGAGCGACAGATACGCAGTATTTT
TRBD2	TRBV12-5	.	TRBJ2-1	CASAFLGTSGFNEQFF	TGTGCTAGTGCCTTCCTGGGGACTAGCGGATTCAATGAGCAGTTCTTC
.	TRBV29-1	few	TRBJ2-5	CSVEYTGHAQETQYF	TGCAGCGTTGAATATACAGGGCATGCCCAAGAGACCCAGTACTTC
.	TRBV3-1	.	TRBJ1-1	CASALRMNTEAFF	TGTGCCAGCGCTCTACGGATGAACACTGAAGCTTTCTTT
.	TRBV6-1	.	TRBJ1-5	CASSEMWGIQPQHF	TGTGCCAGCAGTGAAATGTGGGGGATTCAGCCCCAGCATTTT
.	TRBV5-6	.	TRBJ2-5	CASRSGPRGETQYF	TGTGCCAGCAGGTCGGGCCCGCGGGGAGAGACCCAGTACTTC
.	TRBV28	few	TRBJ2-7	CASSSPLAYEQYF	TGTGCCAGCAGCTCCCCTCTAGCCTACGAGCAGTACTTC
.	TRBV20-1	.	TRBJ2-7	CSVRGEIDYEQYF	TGCAGTGTACGGGGAGAGATTGACTACGAGCAGTACTTC
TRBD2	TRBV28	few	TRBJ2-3	CASSPPGGQGTDTQYF	TGTGCCAGCAGTCCTCCGGGGGGGCAAGGCACAGATACGCAGTATTTT
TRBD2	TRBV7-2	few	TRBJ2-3	CASSLGLGGPDTQYF	TGTGCCAGCAGCTTGGGACTAGGCGGCCCAGATACGCAGTATTTT
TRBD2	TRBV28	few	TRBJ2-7	CASSSGSSGRVYEQYF	TGTGCCAGCAGTTCCGGATCTAGCGGGAGGGTCTACGAGCAGTACTTC
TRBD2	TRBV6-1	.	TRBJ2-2	CASSRLARVTAGELFF	TGTGCCAGCAGCAGACTAGCCAGGGTTACGGCCGGGGAGCTGTTTTTT
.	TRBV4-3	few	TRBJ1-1	CASSQEGTMNTEAFF	TGCGCCAGCAGCCAAGAGGGCACCATGAACACTGAAGCTTTCTTT
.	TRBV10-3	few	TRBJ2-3	CAISGHERAGVDTQYF	TGTGCCATCAGTGGACATGAGAGGGCCGGTGTAGATACGCAGTATTTT
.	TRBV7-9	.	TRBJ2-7	CASSLLGSAYEQYF	TGTGCCAGCAGCCTACTAGGGTCCGCCTACGAGCAGTACTTC
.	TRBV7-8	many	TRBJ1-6	CASSFSDSPLHF	TGTGCCAGCAGCTTTTCCGATTCACCCCTCCACTTT
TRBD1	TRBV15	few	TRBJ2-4	CATSREPGQGAGNIQYF	TGTGCCACCAGCAGAGAACCCGGACAGGGGGCTGGAAACATTCAGTACTTC
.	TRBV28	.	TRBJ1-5	CATWDMGQPQHF	TGTGCCACCTGGGATATGGGTCAGCCCCAGCATTTT
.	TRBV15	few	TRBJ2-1	CATAGRSGNEQFF	TGTGCCACCGCCGGCAGGTCTGGCAATGAGCAGTTCTTC